This passage covers 12 T cell receptor beta chains from one sample sequenced in a study of blood T cell repertoires in COVID-19. Some clones are missing from TCRdb's copy, which holds only in-frame ones; the method was immunoSEQ multiplex PCR. The sample consists of 300,000 to 350,000 clones, around 88% of them appearing once. The sequencing sample was made of peripheral blood. These receptors came from a man aged 25 to 40 with active or convalescent COVID-19.

The count of this clone is one. The V call is TRBV5-1, the J call TRBJ2-1; 14 bases map to TRBD2. Trimming at V came to 7 bases and at J to 5 bases, leaving 8 bases not matched to a gene. There are 16 residues in the CDR3. Germline CDR1 reads SGHRS; CDR2 reads YFSETQ. CDR3 DNA: TGCGCCAGCGGGACTAGCGGGAGTAGGGGGGACAATGAGCAGTTCTTC. Its protein product is CASGTSGSRGDNEQFF.

J is TRBJ2-3 and V is TRBV18; 13 bases agree with TRBD2. After removal of 3 bases from V and 0 bases from J, the junction contained 9 bases not matched to a gene. Germline V CDR1 and CDR2: KGHSH, LQKENI. The length of the CDR3 is 19 residues. The chain's CDR3 is CASSPRTSGGQTSTDTQYF. CDR3 DNA: TGTGCCAGCTCACCCAGGACTAGCGGGGGACAAACTAGCACAGATACGCAGTATTTT.

About this clone itself: The same CDR3 can be traced to other DNA sequences in this sample. The chain links TRBV19 to TRBJ1-2; D ambiguous. Germline assignment: CDR1 LNHDA and CDR2 SQIVND (reference sequence). This CDR3 is 14 amino acids long. The V end lost 2 bases, the J end lost 0 bases, and 7 bases lay between the germline ends. The CDR3 nucleotides are TGTGCCAGTAGTATATCCAGTGCTAACTATGGCTACACCTTC. This translates into CASSISSANYGYTF.

This sequence joins TRBV11-3 and TRBJ1-1; D unclear. In germline, CDR1 is SGHNT, CDR2 YENEEA. V lost 1 base, J lost 4 bases, and 10 bases lay in between. The CDR3 is made up of 14 amino acids. In nucleotides, the CDR3 is TGTGCCAGCAGCTTAGTTCCGGGAGTCACTGAAGCTTTCTTT. Translation: CASSLVPGVTEAFF. The full variable domain, rest sourced from reference TRBV11-3 and TRBJ1-1, is EAGVVQSPRYKIIEKKQPVAFWCNPISGHNTLYWYLQNLGQGPELLIRYENEEAVDDSQLPKDRFSAERLKGVDSTLKIQPAELGDSAVYLCASSLVPGVTEAFFGQGTRLTVV.

CDR3 sequence reads: CASSPQEASGEYEQYF. Written as DNA, the CDR3 is TGTGCCAGCAGCCCCCAGGAGGCCAGCGGGGAATACGAGCAGTACTTC. The chain combines TRBV5-6 with TRBJ2-7, with 7 positions matching TRBD2. V trimming: 4 bases; J trimming: 4 bases; junction bases outside the gene matches: 14. Germline CDR1 is SGHDT and CDR2 is YYEEEE. This CDR3 region has 16 residues.

The chain has TRBV29-1 and TRBJ2-3, with a tentative D call TRBD2 (6 bases). V was clipped by 3 bases and J by 5 bases, with 15 bases between them. The germline V gene encodes CDR1 SQVTM and CDR2 ANQGSEA. The CDR3 length is 14 residues. The CDR3 bases are TGCAGCGTTGAGATGCGACTAGAGGGAGATACGCAGTATTTT. Residues: CSVEMRLEGDTQYF.

The J gene is TRBJ2-3, the V gene TRBV5-1; 8 nucleotides line up with TRBD1. V gave up 2 bases and J gave up 2 bases; unmatched junction bases: 4. The CDR3 runs 15 residues. Germline values: CDR1 SGHRS, CDR2 YFSETQ. CDR3 DNA sequence: TGCGCCAGCAGCTTACGGACAGGGACCACAGATACGCAGTATTTT. Residues: CASSLRTGTTDTQYF.

CDR3 DNA sequence: TGTGCCACCAGTGATGCCAGACAGGCGTCGAACACTGAAGCTTTCTTT. Encoded protein: CATSDARQASNTEAFF. The rearrangement uses TRBV24-1 and TRBJ1-1; TRBD1 might be the D (6 bases). The CDR3 extends over 16 amino acids. Trimming cost V 3 bases and J 1 base, with 14 bases left between them. CDR1 is KGHDR, CDR2 SFDVKD, per germline.

In its sample, this clone was seen a few times. The V and J genes are TRBV3-1 (or the pseudogene TRBV3-2) and TRBJ2-1; 11 positions match TRBD2. Germline V gene sequence: CDR1 LGHDT, CDR2 YNNKEL (reference sequence). CDR3 length equals 15 residues. V shed 5 bases, J shed 3 bases, and the junction held 3 bases outside the gene matches. CDR3 nucleotides: TGTGCCAGCAGCGAGACTAGCGGGGACTACAATGAGCAGTTCTTC. Its protein product is CASSETSGDYNEQFF.

The J gene is TRBJ1-1, the V gene TRBV6-5, with D hard to call. The V gene's germline CDR1 is MNHEY and CDR2 SVGAGI. There are 12 residues in the CDR3. The ends were cut back, 5 bases at V and 6 bases at J, with 10 bases in the middle. The CDR3: CASSPYGSEAFF. CDR3 DNA sequence: TGTGCCAGCAGTCCTTATGGCTCTGAAGCTTTCTTT.

For the CDR3, the DNA is TGTGCCAGCAGCGTAGCGGGACAGAGCTCCTACAATGAGCAGTTCTTC. Translated: CASSVAGQSSYNEQFF. The chain couples TRBV9 to TRBJ2-1; 7 bases are shared with TRBD1. Losses at the gene ends were 0 bases for V and 0 bases for J; bases not matched to a gene: 3. CDR1 and CDR2 from the germline V gene are SGDLS and YYNGEE. The CDR3 runs 16 residues.

The rearrangement uses TRBV19 and TRBJ2-3, with D tentatively TRBD2 (6 bases). CDR1 is LNHDA and CDR2 is SQIVND in the germline V gene (reference sequence). This CDR3 has 13 amino acids. V was cut by 5 bases and J by 2 bases, with 8 bases left in between. The DNA of the CDR3 is TGTGCCAGTAGTGGACTAAACACAGATACGCAGTATTTT. It codes for CASSGLNTDTQYF.